This T cell receptor (beta chain) was recovered during a study of identical twins. Healthy Caucasians alone served as donors. Notes on the study in general: For monozygotic twins, models underestimated out-of-frame TCR alpha sharing. Low generation-probability sequences were in excess among twin-shared out-of-frame alpha sequences. While abundant cord blood beta clonotypes carried fewer insertions, memory repertoires showed no such pattern.

TCRdb called the 5' RACE reads again in MiXCR, with one record for every CDR3 protein. The sample includes 1.5 million to 2 million distinct CDR3 sequences, around 29% of them seen just once. A remark on this clonotype: The antigen is not known.

The sample consisted of cord blood. The sequence was obtained from a newborn girl in good health.

The CDR3: CASSLAPSGRIADTQYF. The DNA for the CDR3 is TGTGCCAGCAGCTTAGCGCCTAGCGGGAGGATCGCAGATACGCAGTATTTT. The chain links TRBV7-9 to TRBJ2-3; TRBD2 agrees at 11 bases. V dropped 0 bases and J dropped 4; count of bases not matched to a gene: 6. Per the germline V gene, CDR1 is SEHNR and CDR2 is FQNEAQ (reference sequence). The CDR3 has 17 amino acids.